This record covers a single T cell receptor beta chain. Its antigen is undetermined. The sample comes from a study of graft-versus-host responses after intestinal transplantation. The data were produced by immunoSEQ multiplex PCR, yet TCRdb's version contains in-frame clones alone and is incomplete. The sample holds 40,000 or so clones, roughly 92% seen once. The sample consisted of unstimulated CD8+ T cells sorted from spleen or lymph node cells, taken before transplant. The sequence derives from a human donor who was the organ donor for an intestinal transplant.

Here the CDR3 reads CASSVNPGVYNEQFF. The CDR3 nucleotides read TGTGCCAGCAGTGTAAATCCGGGAGTCTACAATGAGCAGTTCTTC. V is TRBV25-1 and J is TRBJ2-1; D is perhaps TRBD2 (6 bases). Germline CDR1 and CDR2: MGHDK and SYGVNS. Trimming shortened V by 4 bases and J by 3 bases, and 13 bases separated the two germline ends. The CDR3 loop spans 15 amino acids.